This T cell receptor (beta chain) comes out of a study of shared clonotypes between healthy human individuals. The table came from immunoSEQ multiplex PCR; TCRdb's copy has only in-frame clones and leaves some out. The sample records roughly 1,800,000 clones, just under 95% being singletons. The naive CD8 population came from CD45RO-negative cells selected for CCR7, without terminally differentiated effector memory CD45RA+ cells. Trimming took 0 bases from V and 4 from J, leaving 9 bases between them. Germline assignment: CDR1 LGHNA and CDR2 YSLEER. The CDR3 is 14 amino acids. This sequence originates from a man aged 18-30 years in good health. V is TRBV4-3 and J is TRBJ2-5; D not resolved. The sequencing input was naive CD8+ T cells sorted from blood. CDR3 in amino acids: CASSQDVSGETQYF. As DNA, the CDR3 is TGCGCCAGCAGCCAAGATGTGTCCGGAGAGACCCAGTACTTC.